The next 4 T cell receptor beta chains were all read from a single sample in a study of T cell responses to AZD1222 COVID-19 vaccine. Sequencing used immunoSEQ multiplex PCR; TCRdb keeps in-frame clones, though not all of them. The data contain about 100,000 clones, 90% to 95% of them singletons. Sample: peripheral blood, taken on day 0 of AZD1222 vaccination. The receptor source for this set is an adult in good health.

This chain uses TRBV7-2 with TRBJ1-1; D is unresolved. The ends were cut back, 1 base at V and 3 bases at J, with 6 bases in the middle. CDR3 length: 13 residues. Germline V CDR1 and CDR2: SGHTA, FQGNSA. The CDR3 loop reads CASSLVLYTEAFF. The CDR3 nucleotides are TGTGCCAGCAGCTTAGTTCTGTACACTGAAGCTTTCTTT.

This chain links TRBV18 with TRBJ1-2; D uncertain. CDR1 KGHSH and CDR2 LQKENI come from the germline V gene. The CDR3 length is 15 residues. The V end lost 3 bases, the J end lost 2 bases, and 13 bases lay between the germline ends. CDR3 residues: CASSPEEGFNYGYTF. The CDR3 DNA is TGTGCCAGCTCACCCGAGGAAGGGTTCAACTATGGCTACACCTTC.

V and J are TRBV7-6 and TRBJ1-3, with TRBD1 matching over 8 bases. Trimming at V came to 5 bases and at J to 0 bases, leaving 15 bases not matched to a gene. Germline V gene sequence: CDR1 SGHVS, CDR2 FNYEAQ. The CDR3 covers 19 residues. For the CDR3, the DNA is TGTGCCAGCAGCCCGTGGGGACAGGCTCTGGGGGGCTCTGGAAACACCATATATTTT. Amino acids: CASSPWGQALGGSGNTIYF.

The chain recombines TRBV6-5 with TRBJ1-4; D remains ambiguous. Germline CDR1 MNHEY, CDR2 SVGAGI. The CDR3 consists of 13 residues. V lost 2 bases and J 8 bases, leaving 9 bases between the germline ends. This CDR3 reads CASSYRGLEKLFF. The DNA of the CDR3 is TGTGCCAGCAGTTACCGCGGCCTCGAAAAACTGTTTTTT.